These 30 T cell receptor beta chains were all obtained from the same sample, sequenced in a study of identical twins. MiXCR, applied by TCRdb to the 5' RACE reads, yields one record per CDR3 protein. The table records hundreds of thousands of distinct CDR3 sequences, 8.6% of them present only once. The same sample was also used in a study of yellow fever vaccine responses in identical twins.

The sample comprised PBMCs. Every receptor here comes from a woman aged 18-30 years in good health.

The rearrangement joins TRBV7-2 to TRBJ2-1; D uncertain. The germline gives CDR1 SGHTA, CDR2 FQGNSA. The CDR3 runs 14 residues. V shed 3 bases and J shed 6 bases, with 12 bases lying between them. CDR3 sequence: CASSFPLGFNEQFF. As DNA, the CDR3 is TGTGCCAGCAGCTTCCCTCTAGGTTTCAATGAGCAGTTCTTC.

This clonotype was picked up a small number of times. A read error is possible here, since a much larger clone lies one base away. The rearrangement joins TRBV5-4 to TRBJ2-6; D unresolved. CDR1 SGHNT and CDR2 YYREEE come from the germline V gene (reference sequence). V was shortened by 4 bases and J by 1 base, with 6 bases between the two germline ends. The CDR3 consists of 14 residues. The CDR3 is CASSPKSGANVLTF. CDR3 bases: TGTGCCAGCAGCCCCAAATCTGGGGCCAACGTCCTGACTTTC.

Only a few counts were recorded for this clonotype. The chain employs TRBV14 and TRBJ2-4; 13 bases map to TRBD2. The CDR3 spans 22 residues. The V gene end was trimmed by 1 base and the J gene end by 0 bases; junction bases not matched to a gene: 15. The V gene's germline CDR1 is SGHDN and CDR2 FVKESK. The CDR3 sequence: CASSQAPFGTSGINLAKNIQYF. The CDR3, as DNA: TGTGCCAGCAGCCAAGCACCGTTTGGGACTAGCGGGATTAACTTAGCCAAAAACATTCAGTACTTC.

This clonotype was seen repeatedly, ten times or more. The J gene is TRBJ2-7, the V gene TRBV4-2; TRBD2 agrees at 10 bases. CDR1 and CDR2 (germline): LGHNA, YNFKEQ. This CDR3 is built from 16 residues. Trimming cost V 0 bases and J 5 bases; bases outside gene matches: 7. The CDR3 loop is CASSQELAGLPHEQYF. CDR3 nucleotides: TGTGCCAGCAGCCAAGAACTAGCGGGACTTCCCCACGAGCAGTACTTC.

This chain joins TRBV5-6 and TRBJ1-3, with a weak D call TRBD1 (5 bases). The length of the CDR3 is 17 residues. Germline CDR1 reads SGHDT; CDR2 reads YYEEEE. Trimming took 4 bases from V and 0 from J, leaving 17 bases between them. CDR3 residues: CASSTRQNPSSGNTIYF. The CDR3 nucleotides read TGTGCCAGCAGCACAAGACAGAATCCGAGCTCTGGAAACACCATATATTTT.

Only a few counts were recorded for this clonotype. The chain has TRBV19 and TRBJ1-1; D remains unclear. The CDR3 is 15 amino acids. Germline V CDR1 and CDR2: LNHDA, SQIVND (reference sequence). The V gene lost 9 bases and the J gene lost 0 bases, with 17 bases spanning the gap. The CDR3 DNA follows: TGTGCCAGCAACCCCTCAGCAGTACTGAACACTGAAGCTTTCTTT. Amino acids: CASNPSAVLNTEAFF.

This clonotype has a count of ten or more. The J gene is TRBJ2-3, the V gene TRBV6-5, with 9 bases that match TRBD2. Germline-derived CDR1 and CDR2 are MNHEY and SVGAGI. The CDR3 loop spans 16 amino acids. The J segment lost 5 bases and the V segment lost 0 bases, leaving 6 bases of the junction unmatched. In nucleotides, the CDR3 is TGTGCCAGCAGTTACTCGTTCGGACTAGCGATAGATACGCAGTATTTT. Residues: CASSYSFGLAIDTQYF.

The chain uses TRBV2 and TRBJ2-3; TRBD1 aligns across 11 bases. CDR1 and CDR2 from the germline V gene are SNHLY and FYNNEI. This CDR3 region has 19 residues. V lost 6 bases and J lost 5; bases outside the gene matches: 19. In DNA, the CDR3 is TGTGCCAGCAGGCGATTCATTCCCGGGACAGGGGGTACTGAAGATACGCAGTATTTT. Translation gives CASRRFIPGTGGTEDTQYF.

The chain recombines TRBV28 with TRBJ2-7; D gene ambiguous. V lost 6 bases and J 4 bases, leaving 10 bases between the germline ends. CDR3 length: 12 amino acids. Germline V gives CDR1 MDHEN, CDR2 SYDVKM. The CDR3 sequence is CASRQDRYEQYF. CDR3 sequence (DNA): TGTGCCAGCAGACAAGATCGATACGAGCAGTACTTC.

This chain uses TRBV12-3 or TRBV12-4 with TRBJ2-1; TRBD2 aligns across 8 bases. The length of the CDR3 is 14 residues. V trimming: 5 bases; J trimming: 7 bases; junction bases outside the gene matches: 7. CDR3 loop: CASSPTSGGNEQFF. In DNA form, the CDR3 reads TGTGCCAGCAGTCCAACTAGCGGCGGGAATGAGCAGTTCTTC.

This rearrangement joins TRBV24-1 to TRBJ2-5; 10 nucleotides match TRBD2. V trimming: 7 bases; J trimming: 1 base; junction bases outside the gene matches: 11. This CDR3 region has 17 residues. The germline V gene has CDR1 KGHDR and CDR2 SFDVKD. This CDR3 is CATRSGRAGASQETQYF. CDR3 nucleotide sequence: TGTGCCACCAGGAGCGGGAGGGCAGGGGCCAGCCAAGAGACCCAGTACTTC.

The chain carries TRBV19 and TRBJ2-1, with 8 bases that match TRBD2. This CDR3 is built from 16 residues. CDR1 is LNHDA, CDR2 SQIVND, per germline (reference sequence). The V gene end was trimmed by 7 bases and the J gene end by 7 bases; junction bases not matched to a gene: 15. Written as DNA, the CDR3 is TGTGCCAGTACCTCAGGCGCGATAGCGGGGCGGAATGAGCAGTTCTTC. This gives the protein CASTSGAIAGRNEQFF.

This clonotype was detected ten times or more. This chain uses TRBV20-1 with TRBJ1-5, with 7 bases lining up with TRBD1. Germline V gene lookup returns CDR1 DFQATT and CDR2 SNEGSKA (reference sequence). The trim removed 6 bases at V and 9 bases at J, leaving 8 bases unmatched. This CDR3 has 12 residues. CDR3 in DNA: TGCAGTGCCAGGACAGGCCAAGCGCCCCAGCATTTT. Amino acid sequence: CSARTGQAPQHF.

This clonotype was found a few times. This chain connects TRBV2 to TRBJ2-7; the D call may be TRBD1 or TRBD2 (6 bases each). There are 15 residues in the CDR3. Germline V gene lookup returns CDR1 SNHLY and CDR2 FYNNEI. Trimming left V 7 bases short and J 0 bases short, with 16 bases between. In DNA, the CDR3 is TGTGCCAGCATCCGCGGGACAATGAGCTCCTACGAGCAGTACTTC. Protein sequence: CASIRGTMSSYEQYF.

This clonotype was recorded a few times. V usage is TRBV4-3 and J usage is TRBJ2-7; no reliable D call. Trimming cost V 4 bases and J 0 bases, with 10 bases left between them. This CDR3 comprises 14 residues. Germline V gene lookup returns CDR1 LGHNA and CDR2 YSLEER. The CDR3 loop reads CASSLTLSSYEQYF. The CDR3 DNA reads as TGCGCCAGCAGCCTTACTCTGAGCTCCTACGAGCAGTACTTC.

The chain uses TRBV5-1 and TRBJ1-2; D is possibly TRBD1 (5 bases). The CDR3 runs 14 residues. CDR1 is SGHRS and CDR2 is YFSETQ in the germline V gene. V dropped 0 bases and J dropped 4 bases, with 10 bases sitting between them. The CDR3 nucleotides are TGCGCCAGCAGCTTGGAGGGGACGGGCTATGGCTACACCTTC. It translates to CASSLEGTGYGYTF.

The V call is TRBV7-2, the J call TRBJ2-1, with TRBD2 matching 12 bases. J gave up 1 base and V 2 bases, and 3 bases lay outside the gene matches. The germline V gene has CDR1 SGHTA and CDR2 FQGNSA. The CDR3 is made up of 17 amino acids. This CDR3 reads CASSLRTSGASYNEQFF. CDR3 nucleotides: TGTGCCAGCAGCTTACGGACTAGCGGGGCTTCCTACAATGAGCAGTTCTTC.

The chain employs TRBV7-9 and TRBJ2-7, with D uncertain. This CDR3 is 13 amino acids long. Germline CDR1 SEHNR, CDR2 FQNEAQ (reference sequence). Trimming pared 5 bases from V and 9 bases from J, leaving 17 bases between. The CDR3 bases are TGTGCCAGCAGCCCTACGGACCTAGAGGTGCAGTACTTC. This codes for CASSPTDLEVQYF.

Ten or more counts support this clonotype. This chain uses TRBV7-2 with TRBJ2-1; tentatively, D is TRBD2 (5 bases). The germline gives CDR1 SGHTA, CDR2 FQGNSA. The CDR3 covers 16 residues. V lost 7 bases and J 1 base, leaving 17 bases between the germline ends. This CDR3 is CASTERGIHSYNEQFF. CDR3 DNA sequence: TGTGCCAGCACCGAAAGAGGGATACATTCCTACAATGAGCAGTTCTTC.

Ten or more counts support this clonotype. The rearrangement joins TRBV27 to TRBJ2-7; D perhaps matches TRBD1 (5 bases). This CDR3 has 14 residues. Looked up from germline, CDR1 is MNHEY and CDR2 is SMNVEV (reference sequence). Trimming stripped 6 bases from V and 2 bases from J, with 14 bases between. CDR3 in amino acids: CASSFRQGTYEQYF. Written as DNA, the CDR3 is TGTGCCAGCAGCTTTCGGCAGGGAACCTACGAGCAGTACTTC.

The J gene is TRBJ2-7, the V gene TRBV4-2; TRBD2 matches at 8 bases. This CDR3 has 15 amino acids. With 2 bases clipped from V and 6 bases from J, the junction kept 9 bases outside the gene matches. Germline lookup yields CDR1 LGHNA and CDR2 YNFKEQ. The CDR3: CASSQPGPGGGEQYF. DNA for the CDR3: TGTGCCAGCAGCCAACCCGGACCGGGGGGGGGCGAGCAGTACTTC.

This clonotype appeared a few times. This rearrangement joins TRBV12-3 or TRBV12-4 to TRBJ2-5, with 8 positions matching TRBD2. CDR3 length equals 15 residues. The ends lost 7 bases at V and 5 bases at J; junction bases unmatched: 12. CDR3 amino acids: CASTRGGGLVETQYF. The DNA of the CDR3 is TGTGCCAGCACTCGGGGCGGGGGGCTGGTGGAGACCCAGTACTTC.

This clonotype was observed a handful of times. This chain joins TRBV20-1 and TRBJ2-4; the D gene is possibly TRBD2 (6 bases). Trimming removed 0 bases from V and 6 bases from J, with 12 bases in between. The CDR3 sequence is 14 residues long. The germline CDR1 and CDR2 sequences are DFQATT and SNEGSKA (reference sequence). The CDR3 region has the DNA TGCAGTGCTAGAGAGGGCAGCGGGCCAAACATTCAGTACTTC. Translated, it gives CSAREGSGPNIQYF.

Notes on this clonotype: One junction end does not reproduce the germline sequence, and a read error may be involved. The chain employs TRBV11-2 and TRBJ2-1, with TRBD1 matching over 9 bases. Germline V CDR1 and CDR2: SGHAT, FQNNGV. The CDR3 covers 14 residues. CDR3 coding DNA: TGTACCAGCAGCTTTGGGACAGGGTACAATGAGCAGTTCTTC. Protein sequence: CTSSFGTGYNEQFF.

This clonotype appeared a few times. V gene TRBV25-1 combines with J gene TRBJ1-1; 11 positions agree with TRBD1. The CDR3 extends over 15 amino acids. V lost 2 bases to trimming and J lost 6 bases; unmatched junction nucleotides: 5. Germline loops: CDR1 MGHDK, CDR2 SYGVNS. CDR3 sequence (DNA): TGTGCCAGCAGTGAACCTCCGGGACAGGGGGCTGAAGCTTTCTTT. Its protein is CASSEPPGQGAEAFF.

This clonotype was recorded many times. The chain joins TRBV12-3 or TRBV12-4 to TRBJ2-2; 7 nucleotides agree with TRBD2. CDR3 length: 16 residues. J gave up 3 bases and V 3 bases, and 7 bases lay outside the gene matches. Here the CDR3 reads CASSFGAGVDTGELFF. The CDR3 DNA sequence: TGTGCCAGCAGTTTTGGGGCGGGAGTCGACACCGGGGAGCTGTTTTTT.

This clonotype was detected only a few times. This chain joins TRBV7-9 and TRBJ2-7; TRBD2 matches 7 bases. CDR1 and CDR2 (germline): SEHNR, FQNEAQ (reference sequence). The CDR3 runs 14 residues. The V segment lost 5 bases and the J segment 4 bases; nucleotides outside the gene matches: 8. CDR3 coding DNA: TGTGCCAGCAGCAACACCGGACTAGGGTACGAGCAGTACTTC. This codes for CASSNTGLGYEQYF.

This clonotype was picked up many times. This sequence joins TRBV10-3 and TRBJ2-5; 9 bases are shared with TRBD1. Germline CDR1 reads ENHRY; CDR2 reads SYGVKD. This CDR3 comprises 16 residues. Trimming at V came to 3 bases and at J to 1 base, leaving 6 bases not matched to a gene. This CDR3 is CAISEGQGSPQETQYF. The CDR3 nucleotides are TGTGCCATCAGTGAAGGACAGGGGAGTCCCCAAGAGACCCAGTACTTC.

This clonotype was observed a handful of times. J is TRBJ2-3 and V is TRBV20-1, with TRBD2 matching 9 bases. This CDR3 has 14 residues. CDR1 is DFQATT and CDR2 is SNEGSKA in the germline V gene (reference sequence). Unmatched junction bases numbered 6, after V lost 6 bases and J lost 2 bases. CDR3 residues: CSAVLAGYTDTQYF. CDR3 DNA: TGCAGTGCCGTCCTAGCGGGATACACAGATACGCAGTATTTT.

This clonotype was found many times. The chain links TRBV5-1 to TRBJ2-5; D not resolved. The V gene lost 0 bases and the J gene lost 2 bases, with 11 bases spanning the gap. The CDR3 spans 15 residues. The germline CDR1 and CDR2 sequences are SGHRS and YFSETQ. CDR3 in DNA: TGCGCCAGCAGCTTGGAGTTGGCAAAACAAGAGACCCAGTACTTC. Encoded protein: CASSLELAKQETQYF.